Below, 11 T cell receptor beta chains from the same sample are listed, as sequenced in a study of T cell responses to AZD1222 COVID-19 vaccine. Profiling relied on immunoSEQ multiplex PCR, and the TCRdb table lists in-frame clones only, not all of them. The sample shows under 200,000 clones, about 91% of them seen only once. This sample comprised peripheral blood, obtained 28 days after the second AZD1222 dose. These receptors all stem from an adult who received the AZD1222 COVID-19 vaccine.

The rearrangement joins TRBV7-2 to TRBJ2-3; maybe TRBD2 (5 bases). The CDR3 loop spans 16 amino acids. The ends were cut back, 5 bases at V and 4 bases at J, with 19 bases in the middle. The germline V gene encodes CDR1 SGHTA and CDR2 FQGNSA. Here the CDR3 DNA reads TGTGCCAGCAGCCTCGGACTGGCCCAGGTTGCAGATACGCAGTATTTT. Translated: CASSLGLAQVADTQYF.

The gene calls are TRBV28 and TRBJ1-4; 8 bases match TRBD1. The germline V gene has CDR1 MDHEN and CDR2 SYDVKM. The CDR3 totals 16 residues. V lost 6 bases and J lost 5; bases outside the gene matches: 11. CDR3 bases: TGTGCCAGCAGCGCCCCAGCGACAGGGGTCAATGAAAAACTGTTTTTT. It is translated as CASSAPATGVNEKLFF.

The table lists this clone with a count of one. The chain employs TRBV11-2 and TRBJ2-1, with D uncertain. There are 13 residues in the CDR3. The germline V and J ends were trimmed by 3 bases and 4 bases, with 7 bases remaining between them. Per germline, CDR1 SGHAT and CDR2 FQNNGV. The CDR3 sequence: CASSFGDYNEQFF. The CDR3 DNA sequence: TGTGCCAGCAGCTTTGGGGATTACAATGAGCAGTTCTTC.

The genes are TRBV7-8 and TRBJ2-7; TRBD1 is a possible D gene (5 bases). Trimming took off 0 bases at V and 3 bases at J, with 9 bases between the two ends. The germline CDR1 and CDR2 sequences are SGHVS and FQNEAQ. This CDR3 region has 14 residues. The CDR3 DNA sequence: TGTGCCAGCAGCTTAGCCCGTCAGGGCTACGAGCAGTACTTC. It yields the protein CASSLARQGYEQYF. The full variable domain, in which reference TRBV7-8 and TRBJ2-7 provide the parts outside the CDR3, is GAGVSQSPRYKVAKRGQDVALRCDPISGHVSLFWYQQALGQGPEFLTYFQNEAQLDKSGLPSDRFFAERPEGSVSTLKIQRTQQEDSAVYLCASSLARQGYEQYFGPGTRLTVT.

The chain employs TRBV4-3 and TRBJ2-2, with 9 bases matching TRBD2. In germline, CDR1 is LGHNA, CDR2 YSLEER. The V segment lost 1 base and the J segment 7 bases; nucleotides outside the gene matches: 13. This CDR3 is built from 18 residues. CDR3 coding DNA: TGCGCCAGCAGCCAAGTGGCCAGTGGCGGGAGGGCCGGCGGGGAGCTGTTTTTT. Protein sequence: CASSQVASGGRAGGELFF.

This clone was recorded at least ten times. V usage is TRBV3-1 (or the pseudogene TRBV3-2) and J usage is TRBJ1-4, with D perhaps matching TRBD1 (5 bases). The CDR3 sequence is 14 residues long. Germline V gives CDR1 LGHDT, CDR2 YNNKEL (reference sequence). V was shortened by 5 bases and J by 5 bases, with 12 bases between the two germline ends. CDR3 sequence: CASSGRQQNEKLFF. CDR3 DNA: TGTGCCAGCAGCGGGAGACAGCAGAATGAAAAACTGTTTTTT.

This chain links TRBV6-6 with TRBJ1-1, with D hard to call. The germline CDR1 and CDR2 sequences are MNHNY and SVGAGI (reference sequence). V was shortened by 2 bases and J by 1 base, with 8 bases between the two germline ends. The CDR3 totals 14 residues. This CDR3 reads CASSYGETNTEAFF. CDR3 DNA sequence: TGTGCCAGCAGTTACGGGGAAACGAACACTGAAGCTTTCTTT.

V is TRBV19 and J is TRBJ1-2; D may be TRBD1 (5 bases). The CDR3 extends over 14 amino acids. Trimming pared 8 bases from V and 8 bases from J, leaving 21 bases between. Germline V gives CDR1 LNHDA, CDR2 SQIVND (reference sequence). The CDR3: CASRGGASSGGYTF. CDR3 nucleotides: TGTGCCAGTCGCGGAGGGGCCTCGTCGGGGGGCTACACCTTC.

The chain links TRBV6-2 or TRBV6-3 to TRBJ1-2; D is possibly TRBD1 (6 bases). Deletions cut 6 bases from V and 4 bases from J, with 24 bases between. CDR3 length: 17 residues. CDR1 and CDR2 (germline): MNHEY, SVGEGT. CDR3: CASSTLQGTPGGYGYTF. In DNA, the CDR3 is TGTGCCAGCAGCACCTTACAGGGCACGCCGGGAGGCTATGGCTACACCTTC.

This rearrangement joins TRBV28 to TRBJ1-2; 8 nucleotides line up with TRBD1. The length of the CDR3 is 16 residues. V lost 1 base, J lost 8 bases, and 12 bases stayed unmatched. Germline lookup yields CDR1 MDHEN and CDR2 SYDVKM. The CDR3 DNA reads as TGTGCCAGCAGTTTATTAGGCTCCCAGGGGGCCCAAGGCTACACCTTC. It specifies CASSLLGSQGAQGYTF.

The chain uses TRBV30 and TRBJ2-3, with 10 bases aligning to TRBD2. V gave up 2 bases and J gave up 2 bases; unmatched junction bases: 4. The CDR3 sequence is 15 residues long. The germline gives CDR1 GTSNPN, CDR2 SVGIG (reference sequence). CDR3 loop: CAWSRTSGFTDTQYF. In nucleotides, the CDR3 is TGTGCCTGGAGTCGGACTAGCGGATTCACAGATACGCAGTATTTT.